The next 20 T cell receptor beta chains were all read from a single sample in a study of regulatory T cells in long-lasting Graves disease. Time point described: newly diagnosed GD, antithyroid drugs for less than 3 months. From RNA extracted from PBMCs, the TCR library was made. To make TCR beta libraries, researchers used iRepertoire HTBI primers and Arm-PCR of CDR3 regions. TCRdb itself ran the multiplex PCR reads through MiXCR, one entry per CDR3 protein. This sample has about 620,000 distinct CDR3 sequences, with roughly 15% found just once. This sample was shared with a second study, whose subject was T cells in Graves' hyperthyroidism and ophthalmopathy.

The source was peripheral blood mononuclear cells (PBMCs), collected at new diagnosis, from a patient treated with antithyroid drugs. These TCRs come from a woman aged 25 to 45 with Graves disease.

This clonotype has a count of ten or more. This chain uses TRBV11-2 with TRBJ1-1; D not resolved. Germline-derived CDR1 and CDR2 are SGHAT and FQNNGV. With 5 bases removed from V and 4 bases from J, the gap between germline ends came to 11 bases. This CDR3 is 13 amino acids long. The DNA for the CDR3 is TGTGCCAGCAGCCTAGGTGAGGCCACTGAAGCTTTCTTT. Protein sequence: CASSLGEATEAFF.

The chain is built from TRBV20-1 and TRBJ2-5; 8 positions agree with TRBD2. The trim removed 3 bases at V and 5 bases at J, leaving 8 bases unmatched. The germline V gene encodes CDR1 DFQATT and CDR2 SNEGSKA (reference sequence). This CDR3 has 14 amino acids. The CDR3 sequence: CSARVSGKRETQYF. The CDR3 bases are TGCAGTGCTAGGGTTAGCGGGAAGAGGGAGACCCAGTACTTC.

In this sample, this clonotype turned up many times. The CDR3 bases are TGTGCCAGCAGCTTAGCACTAGTTAATGAGCAGTTCTTC. Encoded protein: CASSLALVNEQFF. V usage is TRBV7-2 and J usage is TRBJ2-1, with D tentatively TRBD2 (5 bases). Trimming shortened V by 0 bases and J by 7 bases, and 7 bases separated the two germline ends. There are 13 residues in the CDR3. Germline lookup yields CDR1 SGHTA and CDR2 FQGNSA.

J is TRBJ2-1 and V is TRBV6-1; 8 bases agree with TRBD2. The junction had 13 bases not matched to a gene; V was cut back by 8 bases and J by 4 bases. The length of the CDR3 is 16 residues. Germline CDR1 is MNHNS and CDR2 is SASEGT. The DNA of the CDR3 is TGTGCCAGCTGGGGGCTAGCGGGCCTCAATTACAATGAGCAGTTCTTC. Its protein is CASWGLAGLNYNEQFF.

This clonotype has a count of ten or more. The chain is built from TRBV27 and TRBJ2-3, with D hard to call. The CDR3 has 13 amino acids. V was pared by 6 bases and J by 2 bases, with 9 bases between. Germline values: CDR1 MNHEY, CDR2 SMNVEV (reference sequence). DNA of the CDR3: TGTGCCAGCAGCCCCGGAGTCACAGATACGCAGTATTTT. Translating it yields CASSPGVTDTQYF.

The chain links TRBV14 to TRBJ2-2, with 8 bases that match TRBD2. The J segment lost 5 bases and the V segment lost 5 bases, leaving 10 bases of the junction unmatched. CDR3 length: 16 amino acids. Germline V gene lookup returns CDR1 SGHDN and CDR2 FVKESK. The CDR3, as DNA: TGTGCCAGCAGCACCTGGAGGAGCGGGAGAACCGGGGAGCTGTTTTTT. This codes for CASSTWRSGRTGELFF.

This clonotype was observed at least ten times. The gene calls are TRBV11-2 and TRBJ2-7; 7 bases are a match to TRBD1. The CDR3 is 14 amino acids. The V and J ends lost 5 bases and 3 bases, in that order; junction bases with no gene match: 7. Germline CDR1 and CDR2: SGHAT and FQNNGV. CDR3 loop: CASSPRDRNYEQYF. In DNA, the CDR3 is TGTGCCAGCAGCCCACGGGACAGAAACTACGAGCAGTACTTC.

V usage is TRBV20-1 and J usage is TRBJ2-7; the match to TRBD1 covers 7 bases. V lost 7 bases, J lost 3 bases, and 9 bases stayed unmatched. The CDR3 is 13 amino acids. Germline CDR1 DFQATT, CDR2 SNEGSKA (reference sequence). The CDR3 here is CSGRQGNFYEQYF. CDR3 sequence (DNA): TGCAGTGGACGACAGGGAAACTTCTACGAGCAGTACTTC.

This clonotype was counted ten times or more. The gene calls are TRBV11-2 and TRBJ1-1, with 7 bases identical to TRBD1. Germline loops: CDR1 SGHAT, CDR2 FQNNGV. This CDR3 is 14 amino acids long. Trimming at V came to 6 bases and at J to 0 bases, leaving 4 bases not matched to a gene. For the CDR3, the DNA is TGTGCCAGCAGTGCGGGACAGATGAACACTGAAGCTTTCTTT. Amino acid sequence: CASSAGQMNTEAFF.

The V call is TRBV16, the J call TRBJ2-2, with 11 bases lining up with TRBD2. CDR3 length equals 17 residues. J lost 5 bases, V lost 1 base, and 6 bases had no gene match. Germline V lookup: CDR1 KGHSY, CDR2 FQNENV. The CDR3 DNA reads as TGTGCCAGCAGCCAATTCCGCAGGACTAGCGGGACCGGGGAGCTGTTTTTT. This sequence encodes CASSQFRRTSGTGELFF.

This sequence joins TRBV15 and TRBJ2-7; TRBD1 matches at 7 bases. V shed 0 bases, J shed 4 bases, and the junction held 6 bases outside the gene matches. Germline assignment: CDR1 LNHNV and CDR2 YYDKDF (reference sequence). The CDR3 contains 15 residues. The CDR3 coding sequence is TGTGCCACCAGCAGAGACCCTGGACAGGCTTACGAGCAGTACTTC. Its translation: CATSRDPGQAYEQYF.

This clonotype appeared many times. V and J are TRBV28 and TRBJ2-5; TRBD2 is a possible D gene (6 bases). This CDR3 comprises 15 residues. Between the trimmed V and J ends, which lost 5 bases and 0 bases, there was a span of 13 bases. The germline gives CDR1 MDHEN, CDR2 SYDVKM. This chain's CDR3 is CASSRSGSYQETQYF. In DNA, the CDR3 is TGTGCCAGCAGTCGAAGCGGGTCGTACCAAGAGACCCAGTACTTC.

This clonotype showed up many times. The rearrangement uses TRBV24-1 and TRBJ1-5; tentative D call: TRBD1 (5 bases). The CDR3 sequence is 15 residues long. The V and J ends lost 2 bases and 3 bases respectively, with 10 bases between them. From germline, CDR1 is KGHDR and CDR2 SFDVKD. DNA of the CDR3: TGTGCCACCAGTGATTCCAGGGCCCCCAATCAGCCCCAGCATTTT. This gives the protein CATSDSRAPNQPQHF.

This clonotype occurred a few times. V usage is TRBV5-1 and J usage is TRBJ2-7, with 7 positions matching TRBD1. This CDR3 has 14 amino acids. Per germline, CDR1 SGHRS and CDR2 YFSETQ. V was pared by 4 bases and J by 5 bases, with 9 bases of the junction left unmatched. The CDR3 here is CASSVGQFTDEQYF. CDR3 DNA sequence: TGCGCCAGCAGCGTGGGACAGTTTACCGACGAGCAGTACTTC. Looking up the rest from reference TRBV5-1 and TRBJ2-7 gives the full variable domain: KAGVTQTPRYLIKTRGQQVTLSCSPISGHRSVSWYQQTPGQGLQFLFEYFSETQRNKGNFPGRFSGRQFSNSRSEMNVSTLELGDSALYLCASSVGQFTDEQYFGPGTRLTVT.

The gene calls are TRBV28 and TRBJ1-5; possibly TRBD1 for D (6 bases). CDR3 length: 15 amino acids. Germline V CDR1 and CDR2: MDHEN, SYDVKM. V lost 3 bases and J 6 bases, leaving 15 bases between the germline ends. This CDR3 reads CASSFVTGLAQPQHF. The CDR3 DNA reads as TGTGCCAGCAGTTTTGTAACAGGGTTAGCTCAGCCCCAGCATTTT.

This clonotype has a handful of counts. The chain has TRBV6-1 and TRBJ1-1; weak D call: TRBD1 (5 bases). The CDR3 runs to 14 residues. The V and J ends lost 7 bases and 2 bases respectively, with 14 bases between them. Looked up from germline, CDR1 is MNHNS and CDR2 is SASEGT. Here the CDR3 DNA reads TGTGCCAGCACCGGGGGGTATAGAAACACTGAAGCTTTCTTT. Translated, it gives CASTGGYRNTEAFF.

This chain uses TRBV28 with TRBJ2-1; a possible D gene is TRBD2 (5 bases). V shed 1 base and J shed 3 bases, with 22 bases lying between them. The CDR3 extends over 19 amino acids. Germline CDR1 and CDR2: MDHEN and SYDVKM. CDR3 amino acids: CASSLYQRSALGSYNEQFF. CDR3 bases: TGTGCCAGCAGTTTATATCAGCGGTCGGCTCTCGGAAGCTACAATGAGCAGTTCTTC. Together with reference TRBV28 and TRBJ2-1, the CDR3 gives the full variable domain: DVKVTQSSRYLVKRTGEKVFLECVQDMDHENMFWYRQDPGLGLRLIYFSYDVKMKEKGDIPEGYSVSREKKERFSLILESASTNQTSMYLCASSLYQRSALGSYNEQFFGPGTRLTVL.

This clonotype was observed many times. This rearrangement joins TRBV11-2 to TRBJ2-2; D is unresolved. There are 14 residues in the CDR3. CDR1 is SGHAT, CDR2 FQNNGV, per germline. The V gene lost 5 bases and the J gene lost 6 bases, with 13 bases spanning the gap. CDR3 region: CASSHPAEAGELFF. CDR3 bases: TGTGCCAGCAGCCACCCCGCAGAAGCCGGGGAGCTGTTTTTT.

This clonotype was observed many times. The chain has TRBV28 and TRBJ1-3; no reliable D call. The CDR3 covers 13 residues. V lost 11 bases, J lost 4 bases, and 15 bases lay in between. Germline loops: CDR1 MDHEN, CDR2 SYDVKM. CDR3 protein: CAGMRVYGNTIYF. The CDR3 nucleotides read TGTGCCGGAATGAGGGTTTACGGAAACACCATATATTTT.

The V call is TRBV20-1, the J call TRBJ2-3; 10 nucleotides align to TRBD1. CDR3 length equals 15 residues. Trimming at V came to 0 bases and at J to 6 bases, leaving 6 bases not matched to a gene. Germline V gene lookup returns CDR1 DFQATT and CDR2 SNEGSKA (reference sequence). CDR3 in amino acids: CSARDRQGAGDTQYF. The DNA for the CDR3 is TGCAGTGCTAGAGATCGACAGGGGGCCGGGGATACGCAGTATTTT.